This T cell receptor beta chain is drawn from a study of vaccination and CD4 T cells after COVID-19 (dated 2022 in TCRdb). In the study overall: Every convalescent patient had a positive nasal swab PCR test for SARS-CoV-2, with mild disease in about nine patients and severe disease in one. Two doses of either the Pfizer-BioNTech BNT162b2 vaccine (n=8) or the Moderna mRNA-1273 vaccine (n=2) were administered to participants. Post-COVID blood samples were collected from convalescent patients a median of approximately 100 days after diagnosis, with a range of roughly 30 to 161 days. As controls, cultures received a CEFX viral epitope pool (the positive control), an HIV-1 Nef peptide pool (the negative control), or no peptide at all. The convalescent cohort included six males and four females, with two Hispanic individuals, seven Caucasians, two Asians and one multiracial person. Post-vaccine blood samples were taken a median of around 70 days after the second vaccine dose, with a range of about 13 to 250 days. The cultures were stimulated with overlapping spike peptide pools from SARS-CoV-2 and from the common cold coronaviruses HCoV-NL63, HCoV-OC43 and HCoV-229E. In under twelve COVID-19 convalescent patients and a handful of infection-naive healthy vaccine recipients, researchers compared the spike-specific CD4+ TCR repertoire from before mRNA vaccination with the repertoire from after. Overall results and qualifications from the work: Of the vaccine-specific clones found in convalescent patients, nearly all (304 of 307) were mono-reactive for SARS-CoV-2 spike instead of being cross-reactive with common cold coronaviruses. The study included relatively few convalescent patients and did not analyze early timepoints after natural infection. The median count of SARS-CoV-2-reactive clonotypes went up from approximately 22 after infection to 30 to 40 after vaccination, although the change was not significant. In convalescent patients, a median about 90% of post-vaccine SARS-CoV-2-reactive clones were detected only after vaccination, and vaccine-specific priming was suggested by this finding.

What the treatment or condition label conveys for this sample: approximately 10-day PBMC culture with coronavirus spike peptide pools or control peptides (ViraFEST assay). The study used the ViraFEST assay, which expanded antigen-specific T cells with peptide pools and then identified expanded clonotypes by TCR sequencing. The positive SARS-CoV-2 PCR tests of the convalescent patients were dated from March to December 2020, before the Alpha, Beta and Delta variants emerged in the United States. Each well held some 2 million PBMCs cultured in IMDM containing about 5% human AB serum and about 10 IU/ml IL-2, with 10 ug/ml peptide pools added. On days 3 and 7, half of the culture medium was replaced with fresh IL-2-containing medium. After roughly nine days of culture, CD4+ T cells were isolated by negative selection using the EasySep CD4+ T cell isolation kit. Ficoll-Paque Plus gradient centrifugation was used to isolate PBMCs from whole blood, and the isolated PBMCs were then either used fresh or cryopreserved at -140C. Culture conditions were generally each tested in triplicate wells.

Library method: PCR. TCR sequencing of DNA from cultured CD4+ T cells used the Oncomine TCR Beta short-read assay at the Johns Hopkins FTIC core. Genomic DNA was extracted from the cultured CD4+ T cells with the QIAamp micro DNA kit. Oncomine TCR Beta libraries from cultured CD4+ T cells were pooled with unique dual indexes and sequenced on an Illumina iSeq 100. Per the authors' processing: Non-productive sequences were removed, and CDR3s not starting with C, not ending with F or W, or shorter than 7 amino acids were discarded. Antigen-specific clonotypes were identified using the MANAFEST web application through comparison of peptide-stimulated wells with reference and other culture wells. An FDR below 0.05, an odds ratio above 5, and a productive frequency above 0.1% in at least two of three replicate wells were required for clones to be considered positive. Clonotypes that were significantly expanded in both SARS-CoV-2 spike wells and at least one common cold coronavirus spike condition were defined as cross-reactive. Levenshtein distances (stringdist) and unrooted phylogenetic trees (ape) in R version 3.6.1 were used to assess CDR3 homology. TCRdb took the public reads, trimmed them with fastp at Q25, ran MiXCR for clone calling and kept in-frame beta chains. A single entry per CDR3 protein holds the most common genes and DNA from its merged rows. The V and J calls and clone size are TCRdb's, not the authors'. For this sample there are several thousand distinct CDR3 sequences; 45% to 60% appear just once. 6.5% to 9% of the sample belongs to the ten largest clones.

The CDR3 starts with the cysteine, ends with the phenylalanine, and has 20 residues. Of the read, only the CDR3 DNA is kept; its 60 bases are in frame from base 1. Trimming accounts for 5 bases at V and 2 bases at J, while the number of junction bases matched to no gene is 13. On this clonotype: Its antigen is currently not known. One base away there is no much larger clone; base qualities are not given.

The sequence is built from TRBV12-3 or TRBV12-4 and TRBJ2-6; the junction holds 12 bases that match TRBD1. Sequencing was carried out using CD4+ T cells from blood, cultured in vitro. The clonotype was recovered from a human donor who had recovered from COVID-19. The CDR3 region reads CASSRLGLRDRGPGANVLTF. The DNA reads as follows: TGTGCCAGCAGTCGTTTAGGCCTACGGGACAGGGGGCCTGGGGCCAACGTCCTGACTTTC.